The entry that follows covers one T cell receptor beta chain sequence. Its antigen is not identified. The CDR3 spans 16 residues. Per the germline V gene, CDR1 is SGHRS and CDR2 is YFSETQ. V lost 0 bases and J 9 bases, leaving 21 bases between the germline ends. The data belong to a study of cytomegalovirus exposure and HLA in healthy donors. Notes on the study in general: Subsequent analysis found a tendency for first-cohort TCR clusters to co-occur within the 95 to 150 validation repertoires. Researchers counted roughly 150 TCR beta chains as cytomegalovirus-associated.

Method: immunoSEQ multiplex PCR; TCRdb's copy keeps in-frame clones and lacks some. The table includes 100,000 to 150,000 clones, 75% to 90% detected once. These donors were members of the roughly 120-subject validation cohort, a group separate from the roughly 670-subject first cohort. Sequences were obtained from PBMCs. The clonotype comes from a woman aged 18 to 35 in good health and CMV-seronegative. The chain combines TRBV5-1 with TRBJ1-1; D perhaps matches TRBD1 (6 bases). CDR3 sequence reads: CASSLASGTQKAQAFF. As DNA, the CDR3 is TGCGCCAGCAGCTTGGCCTCTGGGACACAAAAGGCTCAAGCTTTCTTT. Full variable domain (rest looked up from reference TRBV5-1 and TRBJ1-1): KAGVTQTPRYLIKTRGQQVTLSCSPISGHRSVSWYQQTPGQGLQFLFEYFSETQRNKGNFPGRFSGRQFSNSRSEMNVSTLELGDSALYLCASSLASGTQKAQAFFGQGTRLTVV.